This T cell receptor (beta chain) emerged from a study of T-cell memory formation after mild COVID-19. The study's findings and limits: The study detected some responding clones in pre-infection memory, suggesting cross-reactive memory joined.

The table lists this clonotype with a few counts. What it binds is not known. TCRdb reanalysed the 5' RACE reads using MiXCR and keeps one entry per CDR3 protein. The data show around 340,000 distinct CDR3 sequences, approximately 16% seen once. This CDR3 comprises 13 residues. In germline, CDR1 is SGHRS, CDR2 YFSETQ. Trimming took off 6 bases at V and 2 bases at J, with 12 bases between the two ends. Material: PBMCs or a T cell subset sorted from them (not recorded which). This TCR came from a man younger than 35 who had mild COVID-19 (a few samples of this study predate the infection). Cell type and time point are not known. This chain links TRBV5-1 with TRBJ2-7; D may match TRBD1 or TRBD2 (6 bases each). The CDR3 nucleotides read TGCGCCAGCAAGGTGGGGGGCACCTACGAGCAGTACTTC. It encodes CASKVGGTYEQYF.